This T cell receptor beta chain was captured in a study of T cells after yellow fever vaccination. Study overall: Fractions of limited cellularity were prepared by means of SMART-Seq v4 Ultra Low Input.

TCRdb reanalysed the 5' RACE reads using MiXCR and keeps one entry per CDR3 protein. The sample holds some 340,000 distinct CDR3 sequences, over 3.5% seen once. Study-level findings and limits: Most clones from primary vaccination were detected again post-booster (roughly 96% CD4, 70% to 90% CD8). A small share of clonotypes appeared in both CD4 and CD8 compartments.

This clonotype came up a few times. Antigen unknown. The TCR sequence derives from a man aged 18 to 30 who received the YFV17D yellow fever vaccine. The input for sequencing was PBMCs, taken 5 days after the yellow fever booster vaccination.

CDR3 sequence: CASSHRLAGNNEQFF. CDR3 coding DNA: TGTGCCAGCAGCCACCGACTAGCGGGGAACAATGAGCAGTTCTTC. The gene calls are TRBV4-2 and TRBJ2-1; 11 nucleotides line up with TRBD2. CDR1 is LGHNA and CDR2 is YNFKEQ in the germline V gene. CDR3 size: 15 residues. The V segment lost 3 bases and the J segment 5 bases; nucleotides outside the gene matches: 3.